These 17 T cell receptor beta chains came from one sample sequenced in a study of cytomegalovirus exposure and HLA in healthy donors. Sequencing was performed with immunoSEQ multiplex PCR; in TCRdb, only in-frame clones are kept and a portion is missing. The sample has about 150,000 clones, 85% to 90% seen once. The sequencing sample was made of PBMCs. All receptors derive from a woman under 30 in good health and CMV-seropositive.

The rearrangement uses TRBV11-2 and TRBJ1-2; 7 nucleotides align to TRBD1. The V gene end was trimmed by 3 bases and the J gene end by 5 bases; junction bases not matched to a gene: 9. Germline assignment: CDR1 SGHAT and CDR2 FQNNGV. This CDR3 has 15 amino acids. CDR3 bases: TGTGCCAGCAGCTTTTCTGGAAGGGGGCAATATGGCTACACCTTC. Translating gives CASSFSGRGQYGYTF.

The CDR3 reads CASSQDLTSGITDTQYF. For the CDR3, the DNA is TGCGCCAGCAGCCAAGATCTGACTAGCGGGATCACAGATACGCAGTATTTT. The V call is TRBV4-1, the J call TRBJ2-3; 11 bases align to TRBD2. CDR1 is MGHRA, CDR2 YSYEKL, per germline. J gave up 2 bases and V 0 bases, and 4 bases lay outside the gene matches. The CDR3 length is 17 residues.

This clone was seen a single time. CDR3 coding DNA: TGCGCCAGCAGCCAAGACTTCCGGACTAGCGGGGTAAGCTCCTACAATGAGCAGTTCTTC. It is translated as CASSQDFRTSGVSSYNEQFF. The chain has TRBV4-3 and TRBJ2-1; TRBD2 matches 12 bases. The CDR3 totals 20 residues. J gave up 0 bases and V 0 bases, and 9 bases lay outside the gene matches. CDR1 is LGHNA, CDR2 YSLEER, per germline.

The rearrangement links TRBV2 to TRBJ2-5; D remains ambiguous. This CDR3 region has 15 residues. Germline-derived CDR1 and CDR2 are SNHLY and FYNNEI. The V and J ends lost 2 bases and 0 bases respectively, with 10 bases between them. The CDR3 sequence is CASSEQLLYQETQYF. DNA for the CDR3: TGTGCCAGCAGTGAACAGTTGTTGTACCAAGAGACCCAGTACTTC.

The genes are TRBV10-3 and TRBJ2-7; 7 nucleotides match TRBD1. Germline assignment: CDR1 ENHRY and CDR2 SYGVKD. V lost 0 bases, J lost 3 bases, and 5 bases stayed unmatched. There are 15 residues in the CDR3. The chain's CDR3 is CAISESDRVNYEQYF. The DNA for the CDR3 is TGTGCCATCAGTGAGTCCGACAGGGTCAACTACGAGCAGTACTTC.

The J gene is TRBJ2-1, the V gene TRBV29-1; 10 bases map to TRBD2. This CDR3 region has 14 residues. With 4 bases clipped from V and 9 bases from J, the junction kept 9 bases outside the gene matches. CDR1 and CDR2 from the germline V gene are SQVTM and ANQGSEA. The CDR3 nucleotides are TGCAGCGTTGTTCCAGCGGGAGGGCGGGGTGAGCAGTTCTTC. Residues: CSVVPAGGRGEQFF.

The genes are TRBV7-2 and TRBJ1-1, with D perhaps matching TRBD1 (5 bases). The CDR3 loop spans 17 amino acids. Germline CDR1 SGHTA, CDR2 FQGNSA. Trimming took off 5 bases at V and 4 bases at J, with 23 bases between the two ends. In nucleotides, the CDR3 is TGTGCCAGCAGCACTAAAAGGGACTTCGCGGAGTCCACTGAAGCTTTCTTT. This sequence encodes CASSTKRDFAESTEAFF.

The chain links TRBV19 to TRBJ2-7; tentative D call: TRBD1 (5 bases). Germline-derived CDR1 and CDR2 are LNHDA and SQIVND (reference sequence). Trimming left V 3 bases short and J 4 bases short, with 13 bases between. The CDR3 loop spans 14 amino acids. In nucleotides, the CDR3 is TGTGCCAGTAGTATTTCCAGGGCCCCTTACGAGCAGTACTTC. This gives the protein CASSISRAPYEQYF.

This clone was counted a few times. This rearrangement joins TRBV11-2 to TRBJ2-7; 11 bases match TRBD2. Germline V gene data show CDR1 as SGHAT and CDR2 as FQNNGV. Trimming cost V 3 bases and J 3 bases; bases outside gene matches: 1. CDR3 length: 14 residues. The CDR3 DNA sequence: TGTGCCAGCAGCTTTCTAGCGGGAGGCTACGAGCAGTACTTC. Its translation: CASSFLAGGYEQYF.

V gene TRBV29-1 combines with J gene TRBJ2-6; possibly TRBD1 for D (8 bases). CDR3 length: 17 residues. V lost 3 bases and J 2 bases, leaving 17 bases between the germline ends. Germline-derived CDR1 and CDR2 are SQVTM and ANQGSEA. The CDR3, as DNA: TGCAGCGTTGATTCTGGACAGGGAGGGACTGGGGCCAACGTCCTGACTTTC. Encoded protein: CSVDSGQGGTGANVLTF.

The V and J genes are TRBV30 and TRBJ2-7; 7 bases are shared with TRBD2. Germline V CDR1 and CDR2: GTSNPN, SVGIG (reference sequence). The trim removed 4 bases at V and 3 bases at J, leaving 9 bases unmatched. This CDR3 has 14 residues. CDR3: CAWNVPGLHYEQYF. Written as DNA, the CDR3 is TGTGCCTGGAACGTGCCGGGACTACACTACGAGCAGTACTTC.

The chain has TRBV5-1 and TRBJ2-2; D is undetermined. Per the germline V gene, CDR1 is SGHRS and CDR2 is YFSETQ. The CDR3 totals 15 residues. Trimming removed 4 bases at V and 1 base at J, with 11 bases between. The DNA for the CDR3 is TGCGCCAGCAGCCTAGTTAGAAGGAACACCGGGGAGCTGTTTTTT. Translation: CASSLVRRNTGELFF.

V gene TRBV5-1 combines with J gene TRBJ2-5; 9 bases align to TRBD1. The CDR3 runs 15 residues. J lost 0 bases, V lost 4 bases, and 4 bases had no gene match. Germline CDR1 reads SGHRS; CDR2 reads YFSETQ. CDR3 sequence reads: CASSPGQGHQETQYF. DNA for the CDR3: TGCGCCAGCAGCCCCGGACAGGGGCACCAAGAGACCCAGTACTTC.

This clone was counted a single time. The chain combines TRBV5-1 with TRBJ2-1; a possible D gene is TRBD2 (6 bases). The CDR3 runs 14 residues. Looked up from germline, CDR1 is SGHRS and CDR2 is YFSETQ. The ends were cut back, 0 bases at V and 7 bases at J, with 11 bases in the middle. This CDR3 reads CASSLELARNEQFF. In nucleotides, the CDR3 is TGCGCCAGCAGCTTGGAGCTAGCGAGAAATGAGCAGTTCTTC.

The CDR3 sequence: CASSQRQGTNYGYTF. CDR3 sequence (DNA): TGCGCCAGCAGCCAACGACAGGGGACTAACTATGGCTACACCTTC. The chain carries TRBV4-3 and TRBJ1-2; 8 positions agree with TRBD1. The germline V gene encodes CDR1 LGHNA and CDR2 YSLEER. The V segment lost 2 bases and the J segment 0 bases; nucleotides outside the gene matches: 2. The length of the CDR3 is 15 residues.

This clone is a singleton in its sample. The rearrangement joins TRBV11-3 to TRBJ1-3; D might be TRBD1 (6 bases). The length of the CDR3 is 14 residues. The V gene's germline CDR1 is SGHNT and CDR2 YENEEA. Trimming removed 5 bases from V and 4 bases from J, with 12 bases in between. DNA of the CDR3: TGTGCCAGCAGCGCCAACAGGGCGGGAAACACCATATATTTT. Translated: CASSANRAGNTIYF.

The chain carries TRBV5-4 and TRBJ1-1; 7 nucleotides line up with TRBD1. Germline lookup yields CDR1 SGHNT and CDR2 YYREEE (reference sequence). Unmatched junction bases numbered 7, after V lost 4 bases and J lost 10 bases. The CDR3 covers 12 residues. The CDR3 sequence: CASSAGGRGAFF. The CDR3 DNA sequence: TGTGCCAGCAGCGCAGGGGGGCGGGGAGCTTTCTTT.